A selection of T cell receptor delta chains follows, all from one sample in a study of γδ T cells in repeated Plasmodium falciparum infection. TCRdb reanalysed the multiplex PCR reads with CATT. The sample contains around 46,000 delta-chain clones, around 2% of which appear only once. The sample was gamma-delta T cells from blood. Source of these receptors: a pool of human donors (malaria-infected and uninfected, not separated). The CDR3 runs from the conserved cysteine through the conserved F or W. The order of the fields is CDR3 length, J gene, V gene, D gene, clone size, CDR3 protein, CDR3 DNA. D genes are given only for firm matches. Only part of the rows carry a size: once, few, many, or a class if the clone is expanded.

cdr3_length: 20; j_call: TRDJ1; v_call: TRDV1; d_call: TRDD3; clone_size: many; cdr3_aa: CALGEHIPSTGGYATDKLIF; cdr3_nt: TGTGCTCTTGGGGAACATATTCCCTCTACTGGGGGATACGCGACCGATAAACTCATCTTT
cdr3_length: 19; j_call: TRDJ1; v_call: TRDV2; d_call: TRDD3; clone_size: medium-sized; cdr3_aa: CACDTVPLGVPCTTDKLIF; cdr3_nt: TGTGCCTGTGACACCGTTCCCCTGGGGGTTCCTTGTACCACCGATAAACTCATCTTT
cdr3_length: 26; j_call: TRDJ1; v_call: TRDV1; d_call: TRDD3; clone_size: many; cdr3_aa: CALGELSNPVHTSHWGIKGSTDKLIF; cdr3_nt: TGTGCTCTTGGGGAACTATCCAATCCGGTCCACACCTCCCACTGGGGGATAAAAGGGTCCACCGATAAACTCATCTTT
cdr3_length: 17; j_call: TRDJ1; v_call: TRDV2; d_call: TRDD3; clone_size: medium-sized; cdr3_aa: CACDTVGGSGVTDKLIF; cdr3_nt: TGTGCCTGTGACACCGTTGGGGGATCCGGGGTCACCGATAAACTCATCTTT
cdr3_length: 14; j_call: TRDJ1; v_call: TRDV2; d_call: -; clone_size: medium-sized; cdr3_aa: CACDTVGYTDKLIF; cdr3_nt: TGTGCCTGTGACACCGTAGGATACACCGATAAACTCATCTTT
cdr3_length: 25; j_call: TRDJ1; v_call: TRDV1; d_call: TRDD3; clone_size: many; cdr3_aa: CALGELNPTFPRTFGWGIRTDKLIF; cdr3_nt: TGTGCTCTTGGGGAACTTAACCCCACATTCCCACGCACATTTGGGTGGGGGATACGAACCGATAAACTCATCTTT
cdr3_length: 13; j_call: TRDJ1; v_call: TRDV1; d_call: -; clone_size: many; cdr3_aa: CALLPGALDKLIF; cdr3_nt: TGTGCTCTTCTTCCGGGGGCCCTCGATAAACTCATCTTT
cdr3_length: 15; j_call: TRDJ1; v_call: TRDV1; d_call: -; clone_size: many; cdr3_aa: CALGEVAGITDKLIF; cdr3_nt: TGTGCTCTTGGGGAAGTTGCCGGGATCACCGATAAACTCATCTTT
cdr3_length: 25; j_call: TRDJ1; v_call: TRDV3; d_call: TRDD3; clone_size: medium-sized; cdr3_aa: CAFIPFLVKGYTGGYPPGVGDKLIF; cdr3_nt: TGTGCCTTTATCCCTTTTTTAGTGAAGGGTTATACTGGGGGATACCCTCCGGGAGTTGGCGATAAACTCATCTTT
cdr3_length: 21; j_call: TRDJ3; v_call: TRDV2; d_call: TRDD3; clone_size: many; cdr3_aa: CACDTVDGTGGPRDNPRQMFF; cdr3_nt: TGTGCCTGTGACACCGTCGACGGTACTGGGGGGCCCCGTGATAACCCCCGACAGATGTTTTTC
cdr3_length: 23; j_call: TRDJ1; v_call: TRDV1; d_call: TRDD3; clone_size: many; cdr3_aa: CALGERILPYTGGYRAYTDKLIF; cdr3_nt: TGTGCTCTTGGGGAACGGATCCTACCCTATACTGGGGGATACCGGGCGTACACCGATAAACTCATCTTT
cdr3_length: 17; j_call: TRDJ1; v_call: TRDV1; d_call: TRDD3; clone_size: medium-sized; cdr3_aa: CALGDPSYWGIRGKLIF; cdr3_nt: TGTGCTCTTGGGGACCCCTCCTACTGGGGGATACGCGGAAAACTCATCTTT
cdr3_length: 23; j_call: TRDJ2; v_call: TRDV3; d_call: TRDD3; clone_size: many; cdr3_aa: CASHAFPQLYWGKPLDLTAQLFF; cdr3_nt: TGTGCCTCTCATGCCTTCCCCCAACTGTACTGGGGGAAACCTCTCGATTTGACAGCACAACTCTTCTTT
cdr3_length: 11; j_call: TRDJ1; v_call: TRDV3; d_call: -; clone_size: medium-sized; cdr3_aa: CAFRGYDKLIF; cdr3_nt: TGTGCCTTTAGGGGGTACGATAAACTCATCTTT
cdr3_length: 16; j_call: TRDJ1; v_call: TRDV2; d_call: TRDD3; clone_size: many; cdr3_aa: CACDTVGEPVSDKLIF; cdr3_nt: TGTGCCTGTGACACCGTGGGGGAACCTGTCTCCGATAAACTCATCTTT
cdr3_length: 14; j_call: TRDJ1; v_call: TRDV1; d_call: -; clone_size: many; cdr3_aa: CALGEACGDDKLIF; cdr3_nt: TGTGCTCTTGGGGAAGCGTGCGGGGACGATAAACTCATCTTT
cdr3_length: 19; j_call: TRDJ1; v_call: TRDV3; d_call: TRDD3; clone_size: medium-sized; cdr3_aa: CAFEPTTNCGGSYTDKLIF; cdr3_nt: TGTGCCTTCGAACCTACTACGAATTGTGGGGGATCCTACACCGATAAACTCATCTTT
cdr3_length: 24; j_call: TRDJ1; v_call: TRDV1; d_call: TRDD3; clone_size: many; cdr3_aa: CALGNRGWPSSRGTGGYAVGKLIF; cdr3_nt: TGTGCTCTTGGGAACCGAGGGTGGCCTTCCTCACGGGGTACTGGGGGATACGCGGTTGGAAAACTCATCTTT
cdr3_length: 17; j_call: TRDJ1; v_call: TRDV1; d_call: TRDD3; clone_size: many; cdr3_aa: CALGVPLLWWGRDKLIF; cdr3_nt: TGTGCTCTTGGGGTCCCCCTACTGTGGTGGGGGAGGGATAAACTCATCTTT
cdr3_length: 19; j_call: TRDJ1; v_call: TRDV1; d_call: TRDD3; clone_size: many; cdr3_aa: CALGDVSLYWGPTTDKLIF; cdr3_nt: TGTGCTCTTGGGGACGTTTCCCTTTACTGGGGGCCGACCACCGATAAACTCATCTTT
cdr3_length: 21; j_call: TRDJ1; v_call: TRDV3; d_call: TRDD3; clone_size: medium-sized; cdr3_aa: CAFPTMGVYWGIRSHTDKLIF; cdr3_nt: TGTGCCTTCCCTACTATGGGAGTGTACTGGGGGATAAGATCGCACACCGATAAACTCATCTTT
cdr3_length: 19; j_call: TRDJ1; v_call: TRDV1; d_call: TRDD2; clone_size: many; cdr3_aa: CALGGSFLRVLRYTDKLIF; cdr3_nt: TGTGCTCTTGGGGGGTCCTTCCTACGCGTACTGCGGTACACCGATAAACTCATCTTT
cdr3_length: 14; j_call: TRDJ1; v_call: TRDV3; d_call: TRDD3; clone_size: large; cdr3_aa: CAFKEPGGYDKLIF; cdr3_nt: TGTGCCTTTAAAGAGCCTGGGGGCTACGATAAACTCATCTTT
cdr3_length: 16; j_call: TRDJ1; v_call: TRDV3; d_call: -; clone_size: many; cdr3_aa: CAFEVPTDLYTDKLIF; cdr3_nt: TGTGCCTTTGAAGTCCCTACTGACCTGTACACCGATAAACTCATCTTT
cdr3_length: 18; j_call: TRDJ1; v_call: TRDV1; d_call: TRDD3; clone_size: many; cdr3_aa: CALGECKYWGIHTDKLIF; cdr3_nt: TGTGCTCTTGGGGAATGCAAGTACTGGGGGATACATACCGATAAACTCATCTTT
cdr3_length: 18; j_call: TRDJ1; v_call: TRDV1; d_call: -; clone_size: -; cdr3_aa: CALGELSAPRVLTDKLIF; cdr3_nt: TGTGCTCTTGGGGAGCTCTCGGCCCCCCGAGTATTAACCGATAAACTCATCTTT
cdr3_length: 19; j_call: TRDJ1; v_call: TRDV1; d_call: TRDD3; clone_size: many; cdr3_aa: CALGAPMVLRGGYTDKLIF; cdr3_nt: TGTGCTCTTGGGGCCCCGATGGTCCTACGTGGGGGATACACCGATAAACTCATCTTT
cdr3_length: 22; j_call: TRDJ1; v_call: TRDV1; d_call: TRDD3; clone_size: few; cdr3_aa: CALGELVLMNTLGATYTDKLIF; cdr3_nt: TGCGCTCTTGGGGAACTTGTGCTCATGAATACTCTGGGGGCTACGTACACCGATAAGCTCATCTTT
cdr3_length: 22; j_call: TRDJ1; v_call: TRAV29/DV5; d_call: -; clone_size: many; cdr3_aa: CAASARAVLLWTPVQYTDKLIF; cdr3_nt: TGTGCAGCAAGCGCGAGAGCTGTCCTACTTTGGACGCCAGTTCAATACACCGATAAACTCATCTTT
cdr3_length: 16; j_call: TRDJ1; v_call: TRDV1; d_call: TRDD3; clone_size: many; cdr3_aa: CALGELRWGIIDKLIF; cdr3_nt: TGTGCTCTTGGGGAACTAAGGTGGGGGATCATCGATAAACTCATCTTT
cdr3_length: 13; j_call: TRDJ1; v_call: TRDV3; d_call: -; clone_size: many; cdr3_aa: CAFREVLLKKLIF; cdr3_nt: TGTGCCTTCCGGGAAGTACTCCTAAAAAAACTCATCTTT
cdr3_length: 21; j_call: TRDJ1; v_call: TRDV1; d_call: TRDD2; clone_size: medium-sized; cdr3_aa: CALGEPFLRGLLHPYTDKLIF; cdr3_nt: TGTGCTCTTGGGGAACCTTTCCTACGTGGTTTGCTGCACCCTTACACCGATAAACTCATCTTT
cdr3_length: 26; j_call: TRDJ3; v_call: TRDV1; d_call: TRDD3; clone_size: many; cdr3_aa: CALGEYGLPRLYWGSTSSWDTRQMFF; cdr3_nt: TGTGCTCTTGGGGAATACGGCCTTCCGCGGTTGTACTGGGGGTCCACTAGCTCCTGGGACACCCGACAGATGTTTTTC
cdr3_length: 13; j_call: TRDJ1; v_call: TRDV2; d_call: -; clone_size: medium-sized; cdr3_aa: CACDGGATDKLIF; cdr3_nt: TGTGCCTGTGACGGAGGGGCCACCGATAAACTCATCTTT
cdr3_length: 24; j_call: TRDJ1; v_call: TRDV1; d_call: TRDD3; clone_size: medium-sized; cdr3_aa: CALGERTPYRPLYWGILYTDKLIF; cdr3_nt: TGTGCTCTTGGGGAAAGGACCCCTTACCGGCCCTTGTACTGGGGGATACTCTACACCGATAAACTCATCTTT
cdr3_length: 14; j_call: TRDJ2; v_call: TRDV1; d_call: -; clone_size: many; cdr3_aa: CALGELDLTAQLFF; cdr3_nt: TGTGCTCTTGGGGAACTAGATTTGACAGCACAACTCTTCTTT
cdr3_length: 18; j_call: TRDJ1; v_call: TRDV1; d_call: -; clone_size: many; cdr3_aa: CALGELVFKYFDWDKLIF; cdr3_nt: TGTGCTCTTGGGGAACTAGTCTTCAAGTACTTTGACTGGGATAAACTCATCTTT
cdr3_length: 26; j_call: TRDJ1; v_call: TRDV1; d_call: TRDD3; clone_size: many; cdr3_aa: CALGDPWKSPNTGGYASPHPTDKLIF; cdr3_nt: TGTGCTCTTGGGGACCCCTGGAAATCCCCAAATACTGGGGGATACGCATCTCCGCACCCCACCGATAAACTCATCTTT
cdr3_length: 24; j_call: TRDJ1; v_call: TRDV1; d_call: -; clone_size: many; cdr3_aa: CALGELHHVLDIHKASLYTDKLIF; cdr3_nt: TGTGCTCTTGGGGAACTCCACCACGTACTGGACATACACAAAGCTTCACTTTACACCGATAAACTCATCTTT
cdr3_length: 17; j_call: TRDJ1; v_call: TRDV1; d_call: -; clone_size: many; cdr3_aa: CALGESLLWGWADKLIF; cdr3_nt: TGTGCTCTTGGGGAGTCCCTACTATGGGGCTGGGCCGATAAACTCATCTTT
cdr3_length: 15; j_call: TRDJ1; v_call: TRDV2; d_call: -; clone_size: many; cdr3_aa: CACDTVGEYTDKLIF; cdr3_nt: TGTGCCTGTGACACCGTTGGGGAGTACACCGATAAACTCATCTTT
cdr3_length: 20; j_call: TRDJ2; v_call: TRDV1; d_call: TRDD3; clone_size: medium-sized; cdr3_aa: CALGERTWDWGMGLTAQLFF; cdr3_nt: TGTGCTCTTGGGGAACGGACCTGGGACTGGGGGATGGGTTTGACAGCACAACTCTTCTTT
cdr3_length: 20; j_call: TRDJ1; v_call: TRDV3; d_call: TRDD3; clone_size: -; cdr3_aa: CASSPSYDTFTGGYTDKLIF; cdr3_nt: TGCGCCTCTAGCCCTTCCTACGATACGTTTACTGGGGGATACACCGATAAACTCATCTTC
cdr3_length: 19; j_call: TRDJ1; v_call: TRDV1; d_call: -; clone_size: many; cdr3_aa: CALGELRPRAFPSPSGLIF; cdr3_nt: TGTGCTCTTGGGGAACTCAGACCGCGCGCATTCCCCTCGCCAAGTGGACTCATCTTT
cdr3_length: 20; j_call: TRDJ1; v_call: TRDV1; d_call: TRDD3; clone_size: many; cdr3_aa: CALGEPLAAFLGDTSHKLIF; cdr3_nt: TGTGCTCTTGGGGAACCCTTAGCGGCCTTCCTGGGGGATACGTCCCATAAACTCATCTTT
cdr3_length: 20; j_call: TRDJ1; v_call: TRAV29/DV5; d_call: TRDD3; clone_size: many; cdr3_aa: CAASAPTILGDTPYTDKLIF; cdr3_nt: TGTGCAGCAAGCGCTCCTACCATACTGGGGGATACGCCGTACACCGATAAACTCATCTTT
cdr3_length: 14; j_call: TRDJ1; v_call: TRDV2; d_call: -; clone_size: medium-sized; cdr3_aa: CASDLSRPSRQLIF; cdr3_nt: TGTGCCAGTGACCTCTCGAGGCCCTCAAGGCAACTCATCTTT
cdr3_length: 15; j_call: TRDJ1; v_call: TRDV1; d_call: TRDD3; clone_size: -; cdr3_aa: CALGEVLGDTDKLIF; cdr3_nt: TGTGCTCTTGGGGAGGTACTGGGGGATACTGACAAACTCATCTTT
cdr3_length: 16; j_call: TRDJ1; v_call: TRDV1; d_call: -; clone_size: medium-sized; cdr3_aa: CALGHMGLAQSRGLIF; cdr3_nt: TGTGCTCTTGGGCACATGGGTCTCGCCCAGTCGCGGGGACTCATCTTT
cdr3_length: 17; j_call: TRDJ1; v_call: TRDV1; d_call: TRDD3; clone_size: medium-sized; cdr3_aa: CALGGRPPGGYTDKLIF; cdr3_nt: TGTGCTCTTGGGGGTCGCCCTCCTGGGGGGTACACCGATAAACTCATCTTT
cdr3_length: 25; j_call: TRDJ3; v_call: TRDV1; d_call: TRDD3; clone_size: many; cdr3_aa: CALGEPLSANVWGIPFDWDTRQMFF; cdr3_nt: TGTGCTCTTGGGGAACCCCTTTCGGCAAATGTCTGGGGGATACCGTTCGACTGGGACACCCGACAGATGTTTTTC
cdr3_length: 16; j_call: TRDJ1; v_call: TRDV1; d_call: -; clone_size: many; cdr3_aa: CALGENSYWMGGPIIF; cdr3_nt: TGTGCTCTTGGGGAAAATTCCTACTGGATGGGGGGCCCCATCATCTTT
cdr3_length: 17; j_call: TRDJ1; v_call: TRDV1; d_call: -; clone_size: many; cdr3_aa: CALPLFSQLLKADKLIF; cdr3_nt: TGTGCTCTTCCCCTTTTCTCGCAGCTACTCAAGGCCGATAAACTCATCTTT